The 23 T cell receptor beta chains reported below all come from one sample, sequenced in a study of T cell repertoires in cytomegalovirus infection. One entry per CDR3 protein, called by TCRdb with MiXCR from the reads. The sample holds about 260,000 distinct CDR3 sequences, approximately 10% seen once. Material: PBMCs. The receptors shown here come from a human donor in good health (CMV status not recorded). Some clones in this sample may be carry-over from other donors' samples.

This clonotype was recorded at least ten times. This chain connects TRBV5-1 to TRBJ2-1; 10 bases are a match to TRBD2. J lost 5 bases, V lost 3 bases, and 8 bases had no gene match. The CDR3 is 16 residues long. Germline V CDR1 and CDR2: SGHRS, YFSETQ. CDR3 sequence: CASSSGTGLADNEQFF. CDR3 coding DNA: TGCGCCAGCAGCTCCGGTACAGGACTAGCGGACAATGAGCAGTTCTTC.

This clonotype was recorded at least ten times. The rearrangement joins TRBV7-2 to TRBJ1-2; possibly TRBD1 for D (6 bases). The V and J ends lost 5 bases and 8 bases respectively, with 15 bases between them. The CDR3 consists of 13 residues. The V gene's germline CDR1 is SGHTA and CDR2 FQGNSA. The CDR3 bases are TGTGCCAGCAGCCCGGGGGGGGCCCGGGGCTACACCTTC. Protein sequence: CASSPGGARGYTF. The whole variable domain, remainder taken from reference TRBV7-2 and TRBJ1-2, is GAGVSQSPSNKVTEKGKDVELRCDPISGHTALYWYRQSLGQGLEFLIYFQGNSAPDKSGLPSDRFSAERTGGSVSTLTIQRTQQEDSAVYLCASSPGGARGYTFGSGTRLTVV.

This clonotype has a count of ten or more. The genes are TRBV7-2 and TRBJ2-7, with D hard to call. Looked up from germline, CDR1 is SGHTA and CDR2 is FQGNSA. The CDR3 totals 14 residues. V was trimmed by 5 bases and J by 6 bases, leaving 17 bases between them. The CDR3 loop reads CASSPLRVDGEQYF. CDR3 DNA: TGTGCCAGCAGCCCGCTCCGTGTCGATGGCGAGCAGTACTTC.

The chain links TRBV7-9 to TRBJ1-6; D gene ambiguous. The CDR3 consists of 14 residues. CDR1 SEHNR and CDR2 FQNEAQ come from the germline V gene (reference sequence). Trimming left V 3 bases short and J 4 bases short, with 7 bases between. CDR3 in DNA: TGTGCCAGCAGCTTTGACACTTATAATTCACCCCTCCACTTT. Protein sequence: CASSFDTYNSPLHF.

This clonotype was seen repeatedly, ten times or more. V usage is TRBV7-3 and J usage is TRBJ2-7; 9 nucleotides match TRBD1. Trimming cost V 5 bases and J 6 bases; bases outside gene matches: 5. The germline V gene encodes CDR1 SGHTA and CDR2 FQGTGA. The CDR3 loop spans 13 amino acids. The CDR3 bases are TGTGCCAGCAGCCCCTACAGGGGGCTCGAGCAGTACTTC. This translates into CASSPYRGLEQYF.

At least ten counts were recorded for this clonotype. The V and J genes are TRBV12-3 or TRBV12-4 and TRBJ1-5; D is perhaps TRBD1 (5 bases). V was pared by 0 bases and J by 2 bases, with 14 bases between. This CDR3 has 17 residues. CDR3 amino acids: CASSLAMRRGGNQPQHF. Here the CDR3 DNA reads TGTGCCAGCAGTTTAGCAATGCGTCGAGGGGGCAATCAGCCCCAGCATTTT.

This rearrangement joins TRBV7-2 to TRBJ2-3, with D possibly matching TRBD2 (6 bases). CDR1 is SGHTA, CDR2 FQGNSA, per germline. With 3 bases removed from V and 1 base from J, the gap between germline ends came to 11 bases. This CDR3 is built from 15 residues. The CDR3 reads CASSFLGLRTDTQYF. The CDR3 DNA follows: TGTGCCAGCAGCTTTCTGGGACTTCGCACAGATACGCAGTATTTT.

This clonotype was observed many times. V gene TRBV12-5 combines with J gene TRBJ2-3, with TRBD2 as a possible D gene (7 bases). CDR1 and CDR2 (germline): LGHNT, FRNRAP. This CDR3 spans 15 amino acids. V was cut by 5 bases and J by 6 bases, with 18 bases left in between. For the CDR3, the DNA is TGTGCTAGTGGTCCCACTGGGGGGGCCTTCGATACGCAGTATTTT. This sequence encodes CASGPTGGAFDTQYF.

The chain is built from TRBV7-2 and TRBJ2-5, with TRBD2 matching over 8 bases. V was clipped by 1 base and J by 4 bases; unmatched bases: 8. Germline assignment: CDR1 SGHTA and CDR2 FQGNSA. CDR3 length equals 16 residues. The CDR3 DNA follows: TGTGCCAGCAGCTTAGGGGTAGCGGGGATCGGAGAGACCCAGTACTTC. Translated: CASSLGVAGIGETQYF. The full variable domain, completed using reference TRBV7-2 and TRBJ2-5, is GAGVSQSPSNKVTEKGKDVELRCDPISGHTALYWYRQSLGQGLEFLIYFQGNSAPDKSGLPSDRFSAERTGGSVSTLTIQRTQQEDSAVYLCASSLGVAGIGETQYFGPGTRLLVL.

The J gene is TRBJ2-3, the V gene TRBV20-1; the D gene could be TRBD1 or TRBD2 (5 bases each). Trimming shortened V by 2 bases and J by 7 bases, and 16 bases separated the two germline ends. Germline CDR1 reads DFQATT; CDR2 reads SNEGSKA (reference sequence). CDR3 size: 14 residues. CDR3 in amino acids: CSARNPGPLNTQYF. The DNA for the CDR3 is TGCAGTGCTAGAAATCCGGGACCCCTAAATACGCAGTATTTT.

This clonotype was recorded at least ten times. DNA for the CDR3: TGTGCCAGCAGCCGACCGCGCAGCGGGAGTGTCGAGACCCAGTACTTC. It translates to CASSRPRSGSVETQYF. V gene TRBV7-2 combines with J gene TRBJ2-5; TRBD2 aligns across 8 bases. V dropped 5 bases and J dropped 5; count of bases not matched to a gene: 13. This CDR3 contains 16 residues. The germline gives CDR1 SGHTA, CDR2 FQGNSA.

This clonotype was seen only a few times. The chain employs TRBV6-6 and TRBJ2-1; D gene uncertain. Germline values: CDR1 MNHNY, CDR2 SVGAGI (reference sequence). The CDR3 sequence is 14 residues long. Trimming took 3 bases from V and 7 from J, leaving 13 bases between them. Here the CDR3 reads CASSYSIGINEQFF. Written as DNA, the CDR3 is TGTGCCAGCAGTTATTCAATTGGGATTAATGAGCAGTTCTTC.

The sample holds many counts of this clonotype. The chain combines TRBV3-1 with TRBJ1-4; D might be TRBD1 (5 bases). Per germline, CDR1 LGHDT and CDR2 YNNKEL (reference sequence). V was pared by 4 bases and J by 0 bases, with 12 bases between. The CDR3 contains 16 residues. This CDR3 reads CASSPRMGATNEKLFF. In DNA form, the CDR3 reads TGTGCCAGCAGCCCACGGATGGGGGCAACTAATGAAAAACTGTTTTTT. Together with reference TRBV3-1 and TRBJ1-4, the CDR3 gives the full variable domain: DTAVSQTPKYLVTQMGNDKSIKCEQNLGHDTMYWYKQDSKKFLKIMFSYNNKELIINETVPNRFSPKSPDKAHLNLHINSLELGDSAVYFCASSPRMGATNEKLFFGSGTQLSVL.

The rearrangement uses TRBV6-5 and TRBJ2-7; TRBD1 matches 9 bases. In germline, CDR1 is MNHEY, CDR2 SVGAGI. The CDR3 spans 14 residues. J gave up 7 bases and V 0 bases, and 4 bases lay outside the gene matches. CDR3: CASSYSGTGSEQYF. The CDR3 DNA sequence: TGTGCCAGCAGTTACTCGGGGACAGGGAGTGAGCAGTACTTC.

The chain uses TRBV28 and TRBJ1-4; weak D call: TRBD1 (6 bases). Germline CDR1 is MDHEN and CDR2 is SYDVKM. The germline V and J ends were trimmed by 4 bases and 3 bases, with 30 bases remaining between them. The CDR3 runs 21 residues. The CDR3 spells CASSSPSNPQGPKGANEKLFF. CDR3 nucleotide sequence: TGTGCCAGCAGTTCTCCATCAAACCCCCAGGGGCCTAAGGGCGCTAATGAAAAACTGTTTTTT. Full variable domain (rest looked up from reference TRBV28 and TRBJ1-4): DVKVTQSSRYLVKRTGEKVFLECVQDMDHENMFWYRQDPGLGLRLIYFSYDVKMKEKGDIPEGYSVSREKKERFSLILESASTNQTSMYLCASSSPSNPQGPKGANEKLFFGSGTQLSVL.

A note on this clonotype: This sequence may be a read error, since a much larger clone differs from it by one base. The chain links TRBV7-3 to TRBJ1-2, with D unclear. The V end was cut by 5 bases, the J end by 2 bases, with 15 bases between. Germline-derived CDR1 and CDR2 are SGHTA and FQGTGA. This CDR3 region has 15 residues. Here the CDR3 DNA reads TGTGCCAGCAGCCCGGGAGGGTCGATCAACTATGGCTACACCTTC. Translated: CASSPGGSINYGYTF.

This clonotype turned up a few times. The chain joins TRBV7-2 to TRBJ1-1; 9 bases fit TRBD1. After removal of 6 bases from V and 4 bases from J, the junction contained 6 bases not matched to a gene. CDR1 is SGHTA, CDR2 FQGNSA, per germline. The CDR3 covers 14 residues. Here the CDR3 DNA reads TGTGCCAGCAGTCAGACGGACAGGGGCACTGAAGCTTTCTTT. Translating gives CASSQTDRGTEAFF.

This clonotype was seen at least ten times. V and J are TRBV6-2 or TRBV6-3 and TRBJ2-5, with D possibly being TRBD2 (6 bases). The V gene lost 8 bases and the J gene lost 2 bases, with 18 bases spanning the gap. The CDR3 runs to 15 residues. Germline assignment: CDR1 MNHEY and CDR2 SVGEGT. CDR3 sequence reads: CASGLGLASQETQYF. The CDR3 bases are TGTGCCAGCGGGCTTGGGCTAGCGAGTCAAGAGACCCAGTACTTC.

The genes are TRBV2 and TRBJ2-5, with TRBD2 matching 7 bases. Germline V CDR1 and CDR2: SNHLY, FYNNEI. This CDR3 has 16 amino acids. V trimming: 4 bases; J trimming: 2 bases; junction bases outside the gene matches: 10. The CDR3 coding sequence is TGTGCCAGCAGTGGGGGGATACTAGCGAGTCAAGAGACCCAGTACTTC. It yields the protein CASSGGILASQETQYF.

This clonotype was seen many times. The chain uses TRBV12-3 or TRBV12-4 and TRBJ2-7, with 7 bases lining up with TRBD1. The V and J ends lost 6 bases and 6 bases, in that order; junction bases with no gene match: 11. The CDR3 is 14 amino acids. CDR3: CASSPTGLSLEQYF. CDR3 nucleotide sequence: TGTGCCAGCAGCCCGACAGGGTTGAGTCTCGAGCAGTACTTC.

This clonotype has ten or more counts. This rearrangement joins TRBV2 to TRBJ1-1; unclear D gene. CDR1 SNHLY and CDR2 FYNNEI come from the germline V gene. V lost 1 base and J lost 1, with 13 bases in between. The CDR3 is 16 residues long. CDR3 in amino acids: CASSEGGRRRNTEAFF. In DNA, the CDR3 is TGTGCCAGCAGTGAAGGCGGTCGACGTCGGAACACTGAAGCTTTCTTT.

The rearrangement joins TRBV5-1 to TRBJ2-5, with D unclear. The germline V gene has CDR1 SGHRS and CDR2 YFSETQ. The CDR3 is made up of 16 amino acids. Trimming stripped 7 bases from V and 0 bases from J, with 19 bases between. CDR3 in amino acids: CASGLQLAQYQETQYF. CDR3 in DNA: TGCGCCAGCGGCCTCCAGCTGGCCCAGTACCAAGAGACCCAGTACTTC. Supplemented by reference TRBV5-1 and TRBJ2-5, the full variable domain reads KAGVTQTPRYLIKTRGQQVTLSCSPISGHRSVSWYQQTPGQGLQFLFEYFSETQRNKGNFPGRFSGRQFSNSRSEMNVSTLELGDSALYLCASGLQLAQYQETQYFGPGTRLLVL.

This clonotype was counted ten times or more. The chain employs TRBV11-2 and TRBJ2-3; D gene ambiguous. Trimming took 2 bases from V and 0 from J, leaving 12 bases between them. CDR1 and CDR2 from the germline V gene are SGHAT and FQNNGV. This CDR3 contains 16 residues. CDR3 protein: CASSLYGQESTDTQYF. CDR3 DNA: TGTGCCAGCAGCTTATATGGTCAGGAAAGCACAGATACGCAGTATTTT.